The 9 T cell receptor beta chains below all came from one sample that was sequenced in a study of lymphopenia after photon versus proton radiotherapy. The method was immunoSEQ multiplex PCR; TCRdb's version includes in-frame clones alone and lacks a portion of them. The sample lists over 25,000 clones; around 90% were seen once. Source: peripheral blood, taken from a patient treated with proton-based radiotherapy. The receptor source for this set is a woman in her sixties with cholangiocarcinoma. Some clones in this sample may be carry-over from other donors' samples.

The V gene is TRBV2, the J gene TRBJ2-7, with unresolved D. This CDR3 spans 11 amino acids. Germline CDR1 SNHLY, CDR2 FYNNEI. Trimming cost V 5 bases and J 5 bases, with 7 bases left between them. In DNA form, the CDR3 reads TGTGCCAGCAGTACACGGAACGAGCAGTACTTC. This gives the protein CASSTRNEQYF. Based on the CDR3 plus reference TRBV2 and TRBJ2-7, the full variable domain is EPEVTQTPSHQVTQMGQEVILRCVPISNHLYFYWYRQILGQKVEFLVSFYNNEISEKSEIFDDQFSVERPDGSNFTLKIRSTKLEDSAMYFCASSTRNEQYFGPGTRLTVT.

With regard to this clone: An end of the junction does not agree with germline; a read error may underlie this. The chain joins TRBV5-4 to TRBJ2-7; a possible D gene is TRBD1 (6 bases). The CDR3 consists of 14 residues. Germline V gene sequence: CDR1 SGHNT, CDR2 YYREEE (reference sequence). CDR3 bases: TGTGCCAGCAGCATAGAAGGGGGACAATCCCCAAAAAACTTC. Translating gives CASSIEGGQSPKNF.

This sequence joins TRBV7-2 and TRBJ2-5, with 9 bases that match TRBD2. This CDR3 has 15 amino acids. Germline assignment: CDR1 SGHTA and CDR2 FQGNSA. Trimming removed 4 bases from V and 5 bases from J; junction bases left unmatched: 8. The CDR3 region is CASSYELAGGETQYF. CDR3 nucleotides: TGTGCCAGCAGCTATGAACTAGCGGGCGGTGAGACCCAGTACTTC. Using reference TRBV7-2 and TRBJ2-5 for the parts outside the CDR3, the full variable domain is GAGVSQSPSNKVTEKGKDVELRCDPISGHTALYWYRQSLGQGLEFLIYFQGNSAPDKSGLPSDRFSAERTGGSVSTLTIQRTQQEDSAVYLCASSYELAGGETQYFGPGTRLLVL.

The chain links TRBV5-6 to TRBJ1-6; D unclear. The CDR3 spans 16 residues. Germline V gene sequence: CDR1 SGHDT, CDR2 YYEEEE. Trimming stripped 1 base from V and 7 bases from J, with 15 bases between. The CDR3 coding sequence is TGTGCCAGCAGCTTGAAGGCAGGCGGGAACAATTCACCCCTCCACTTT. It codes for CASSLKAGGNNSPLHF.

The rearrangement uses TRBV5-4 and TRBJ2-1; 9 bases map to TRBD1. The CDR3 covers 17 residues. V trimming: 3 bases; J trimming: 6 bases; junction bases outside the gene matches: 13. Germline V CDR1 and CDR2: SGHNT, YYREEE (reference sequence). The CDR3 DNA sequence: TGTGCCAGCAGCTCGGGGGGTGGGACAGGGATTGGCAATGAGCAGTTCTTC. Translation gives CASSSGGGTGIGNEQFF.

The chain joins TRBV6-1 to TRBJ2-3; D gene uncertain. The V end was cut by 0 bases, the J end by 8 bases, with 24 bases between. CDR3 length equals 18 residues. In germline, CDR1 is MNHNS, CDR2 SASEGT. The CDR3 region has the DNA TGTGCCAGCAGTGAAGCTAATCGAGTTTTAACCAGAATGGGTACGCAGTATTTT. Translating gives CASSEANRVLTRMGTQYF.

This clone was detected a few times. This chain links TRBV2 with TRBJ1-2; possibly TRBD1 for D (5 bases). This CDR3 spans 13 amino acids. V lost 8 bases and J lost 8, with 18 bases in between. Germline V gene lookup returns CDR1 SNHLY and CDR2 FYNNEI. CDR3 in DNA: TGTGCCAGCGCAACCAGGGACGGGGCCGGCTACACCTTC. Translation: CASATRDGAGYTF.

This clone is a singleton in its sample. V usage is TRBV7-9 and J usage is TRBJ1-3; D not resolved. The germline gives CDR1 SEHNR, CDR2 FQNEAQ (reference sequence). The CDR3 consists of 14 residues. Trimming stripped 3 bases from V and 1 base from J, with 7 bases between. The DNA for the CDR3 is TGTGCCAGCAGCTTCGCCCAGTCTGGAAACACCATATATTTT. The encoded protein is CASSFAQSGNTIYF.

There are many counts of this clone. This chain connects TRBV2 to TRBJ2-1, with 10 bases lining up with TRBD2. J was trimmed by 3 bases and V by 8 bases; bases with no gene match: 10. The CDR3 length is 16 residues. Germline V gives CDR1 SNHLY, CDR2 FYNNEI. The CDR3 DNA reads as TGTGCCAGCGGTTGGCCTAGCGGGAGTCTCTACAATGAGCAGTTCTTC. Residues: CASGWPSGSLYNEQFF.